The clone carrying this T cell receptor (beta chain) was found a few times. Its antigen is currently unknown. Expressed TCRB transcripts got sequenced, as all isolated RNA was reverse transcribed. Assay: immunoSEQ multiplex PCR; the TCRdb copy retains only in-frame clones and omits some. The table shows 550,000 to 850,000 clones, with over 10% occurring only once. The source of the sample is a study of beta chain features in type 1 diabetes. At the level of the study: Regarding age, gender and cell yields, patients proved similar to healthy donors. Overall study results and limits: Across patients, naive, central memory and Treg TCRB repertoires exhibited apparently greater similarity than was observed across healthy donors. People with Type 1 diabetes carried modestly yet significantly shorter TCRB CDR3s in all four CD4+ subsets.

The specimen was naive CD4+ T cells from blood. This receptor was obtained from a man aged 18 to 35 with type 1 diabetes.

CDR3 in DNA: TGTGCCTGGAGTCCCCTATCAAGTTGGGGTTTGGGTAGCAATCAGCCCCAGCATTTT. Translation gives CAWSPLSSWGLGSNQPQHF. The chain employs TRBV30 and TRBJ1-5; D remains unclear. The length of the CDR3 is 19 residues. V was cut by 2 bases and J by 0 bases, with 23 bases left in between. Germline loops: CDR1 GTSNPN, CDR2 SVGIG (reference sequence). Supplemented by reference TRBV30 and TRBJ1-5, the full variable domain reads SQTIHQWPATLVQPVGSPLSLECTVEGTSNPNLYWYRQAAGRGLQLLFYSVGIGQISSEVPQNLSASRPQDRQFILSSKKLLLSDSGFYLCAWSPLSSWGLGSNQPQHFGDGTRLSIL.